A single sample is the source of the 7 T cell receptor beta chains below, sequenced in a study of siplizumab effects on memory and regulatory T cells. Clones were read by immunoSEQ multiplex PCR, and TCRdb kept only the in-frame ones, dropping some. The table has some 97,000 clones, 94% seen once. Material: non-Treg CD4+ T cells sorted from blood. The receptors stem from a human donor in good health.

This chain uses TRBV11-1 with TRBJ2-7, with TRBD1 matching 7 bases. Germline V CDR1 and CDR2: SGHAT, FQDESV (reference sequence). Germline trimming cut 5 bases from V and 3 bases from J; bases unmatched to any gene: 4. CDR3 length equals 13 residues. The CDR3 reads CASSRQGIYEQYF. Written as DNA, the CDR3 is TGTGCCAGCAGCCGACAGGGTATCTACGAGCAGTACTTC.

This clone has more than one count but fewer than ten. The gene calls are TRBV9 and TRBJ2-3; D not resolved. Trimming cost V 7 bases and J 6 bases, with 9 bases left between them. Looked up from germline, CDR1 is SGDLS and CDR2 is YYNGEE. The CDR3 runs to 11 residues. CDR3 sequence (DNA): TGTGCCAGCGCGGAAGGGGATACGCAGTATTTT. Translating gives CASAEGDTQYF. The full variable domain, in which reference TRBV9 and TRBJ2-3 provide the parts outside the CDR3, is DSGVTQTPKHLITATGQRVTLRCSPRSGDLSVYWYQQSLDQGLQFLIQYYNGEERAKGNILERFSAQQFPDLHSELNLSSLELGDSALYFCASAEGDTQYFGPGTRLTVL.

CDR3 region: CASSYAASGRYEQYF. CDR3 in DNA: TGTGCCAGCAGTTACGCGGCTAGCGGGAGATACGAGCAGTACTTC. This sequence joins TRBV6-5 and TRBJ2-5; 10 bases are a match to TRBD2. The last part of the DNA fits TRBJ2-7 better; the J call may be wrong. This CDR3 has 15 residues. Germline loops: CDR1 MNHEY, CDR2 SVGAGI.

This clone was found a few times. The chain employs TRBV7-9 and TRBJ1-2; D gene ambiguous. Germline CDR1 reads SEHNR; CDR2 reads FQNEAQ (reference sequence). The CDR3 is 13 amino acids. Trimming left V 1 base short and J 3 bases short, with 6 bases between. CDR3 nucleotide sequence: TGTGCCAGCAGCTTAGGACGGGACTATGGCTACACCTTC. This gives the protein CASSLGRDYGYTF.

V gene TRBV5-1 combines with J gene TRBJ2-3; D not certain. CDR3 length: 14 amino acids. V lost 5 bases, J lost 1 base, and 11 bases lay in between. Germline lookup yields CDR1 SGHRS and CDR2 YFSETQ. Here the CDR3 DNA reads TGCGCCAGCAGGGGCCTAATAGGCACAGATACGCAGTATTTT. Translated: CASRGLIGTDTQYF.

This chain joins TRBV30 and TRBJ2-7; TRBD2 agrees at 8 bases. The V gene's germline CDR1 is GTSNPN and CDR2 SVGIG (reference sequence). The CDR3 has 13 amino acids. V lost 3 bases to trimming and J lost 4 bases; unmatched junction nucleotides: 5. CDR3 coding DNA: TGTGCCTGGAGCGGTCCGGGGGGGTACGAGCAGTACTTC. It is translated as CAWSGPGGYEQYF.

V gene TRBV5-1 combines with J gene TRBJ2-2; 8 bases match TRBD2. Per the germline V gene, CDR1 is SGHRS and CDR2 is YFSETQ. The CDR3 extends over 15 amino acids. The J segment lost 5 bases and the V segment lost 6 bases, leaving 9 bases of the junction unmatched. CDR3 DNA sequence: TGCGCCAGCACCCTTGGCGGGAGGTCGACCGGGGAGCTGTTTTTT. It specifies CASTLGGRSTGELFF.